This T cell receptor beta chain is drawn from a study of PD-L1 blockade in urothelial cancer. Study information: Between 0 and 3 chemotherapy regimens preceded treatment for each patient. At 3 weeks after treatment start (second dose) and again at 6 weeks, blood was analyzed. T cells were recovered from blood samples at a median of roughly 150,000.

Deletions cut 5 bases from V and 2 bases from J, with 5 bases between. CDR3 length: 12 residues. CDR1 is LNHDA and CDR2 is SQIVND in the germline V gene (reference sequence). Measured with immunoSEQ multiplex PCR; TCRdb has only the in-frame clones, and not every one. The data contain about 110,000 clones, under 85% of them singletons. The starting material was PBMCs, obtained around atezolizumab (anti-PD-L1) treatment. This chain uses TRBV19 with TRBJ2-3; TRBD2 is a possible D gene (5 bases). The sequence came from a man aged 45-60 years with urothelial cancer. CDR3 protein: CASSRDTDTQYF. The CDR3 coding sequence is TGTGCCAGTAGTCGGGACACAGATACGCAGTATTTT.